The 2 T cell receptor beta chains presented below share a single source sample, sequenced in a study of shared clonotypes between healthy human individuals. Produced via immunoSEQ multiplex PCR; TCRdb's table is partial and in-frame only. The table records under 2.5 million clones, under 95% of them present only once. Material for sequencing was naive CD4+ T cells from PBMCs. Subset here: CD45RA+ positively selected. These receptors all stem from a man aged 18-30 years in good health. Some clones in this sample may be carry-over from other donors' samples.

The chain uses TRBV15 and TRBJ2-1; 8 bases are shared with TRBD2. Losses at the gene ends were 1 base for V and 0 bases for J; bases not matched to a gene: 5. Germline-derived CDR1 and CDR2 are LNHNV and YYDKDF (reference sequence). CDR3 length: 17 amino acids. The CDR3: CATSRALAASSYNEQFF. The CDR3 nucleotides read TGTGCCACCAGCAGAGCACTAGCGGCGAGCTCCTACAATGAGCAGTTCTTC.

The chain links TRBV6-5 to TRBJ2-7, with 7 bases identical to TRBD1. Looked up from germline, CDR1 is MNHEY and CDR2 is SVGAGI. J gave up 4 bases and V 6 bases, and 12 bases lay outside the gene matches. CDR3 length: 15 amino acids. The CDR3 sequence: CASRLRDSRGYEQYF. The CDR3 nucleotides are TGTGCCAGCAGGTTGAGGGACAGCCGGGGTTACGAGCAGTACTTC.